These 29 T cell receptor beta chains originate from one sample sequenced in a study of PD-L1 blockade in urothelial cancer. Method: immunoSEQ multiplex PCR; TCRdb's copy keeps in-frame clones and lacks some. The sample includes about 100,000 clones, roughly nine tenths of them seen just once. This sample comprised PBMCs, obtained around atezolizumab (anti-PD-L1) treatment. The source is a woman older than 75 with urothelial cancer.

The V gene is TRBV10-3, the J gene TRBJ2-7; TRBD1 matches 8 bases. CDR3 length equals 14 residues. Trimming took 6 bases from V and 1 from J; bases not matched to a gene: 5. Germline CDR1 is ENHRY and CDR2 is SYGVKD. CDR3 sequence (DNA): TGTGCCATCAGACAGGACAGGGCGTCCTACGAGCAGTACTTC. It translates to CAIRQDRASYEQYF.

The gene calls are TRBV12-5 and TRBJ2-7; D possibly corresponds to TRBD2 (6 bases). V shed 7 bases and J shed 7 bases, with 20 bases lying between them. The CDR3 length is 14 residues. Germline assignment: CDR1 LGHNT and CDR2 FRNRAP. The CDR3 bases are TGTGCTAGTGCCCTAGGCGGCGGGACGCGGGAGCAGTACTTC. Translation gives CASALGGGTREQYF. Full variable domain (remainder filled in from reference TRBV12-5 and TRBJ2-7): DARVTQTPRHKVTEMGQEVTMRCQPILGHNTVFWYRQTMMQGLELLAYFRNRAPLDDSGMPKDRFSAEMPDATLATLKIQPSEPRDSAVYFCASALGGGTREQYFGPGTRLTVT.

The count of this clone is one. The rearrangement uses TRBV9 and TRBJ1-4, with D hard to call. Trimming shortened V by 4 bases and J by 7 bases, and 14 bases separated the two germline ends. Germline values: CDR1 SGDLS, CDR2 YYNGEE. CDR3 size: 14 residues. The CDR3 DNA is TGTGCCAGCAGCCCAACGGCGTCTAGTGAAAAACTGTTTTTT. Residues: CASSPTASSEKLFF.

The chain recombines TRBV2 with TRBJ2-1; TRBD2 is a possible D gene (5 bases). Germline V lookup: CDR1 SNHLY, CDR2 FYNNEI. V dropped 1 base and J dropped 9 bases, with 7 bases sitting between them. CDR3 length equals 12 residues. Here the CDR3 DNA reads TGTGCCAGCAGTGAAGGACGGGGTGAGCAGTTCTTC. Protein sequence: CASSEGRGEQFF.

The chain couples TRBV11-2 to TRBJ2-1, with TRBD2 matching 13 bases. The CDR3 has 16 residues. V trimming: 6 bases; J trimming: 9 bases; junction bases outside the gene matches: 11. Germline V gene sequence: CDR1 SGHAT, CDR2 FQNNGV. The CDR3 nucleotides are TGTGCCAGCAGGCAATCCGGGACTAGCGGGATGGGTGAGCAGTTCTTC. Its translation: CASRQSGTSGMGEQFF.

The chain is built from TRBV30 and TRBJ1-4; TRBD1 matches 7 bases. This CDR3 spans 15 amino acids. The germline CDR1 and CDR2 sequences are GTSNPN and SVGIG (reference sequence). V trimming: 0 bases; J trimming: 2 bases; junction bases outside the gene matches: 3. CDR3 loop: CAWSVMTGTNEKLFF. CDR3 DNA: TGTGCCTGGAGTGTAATGACAGGGACTAATGAAAAACTGTTTTTT.

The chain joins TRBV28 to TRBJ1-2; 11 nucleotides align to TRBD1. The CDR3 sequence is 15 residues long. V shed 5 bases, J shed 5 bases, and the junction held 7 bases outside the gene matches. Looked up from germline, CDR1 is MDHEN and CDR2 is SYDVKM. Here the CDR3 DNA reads TGTGCCAGCAGTCCCCCGGGACAGGGGGTATATGGCTACACCTTC. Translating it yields CASSPPGQGVYGYTF.

DNA for the CDR3: TGTGCCAGCTCACCACGACCGGGACAGGGTCACGAGCAGTACTTC. Residues: CASSPRPGQGHEQYF. This chain links TRBV18 with TRBJ2-7; 9 nucleotides align to TRBD1. Trimming cost V 1 base and J 5 bases; bases outside gene matches: 6. The germline CDR1 and CDR2 sequences are KGHSH and LQKENI. The length of the CDR3 is 15 residues.

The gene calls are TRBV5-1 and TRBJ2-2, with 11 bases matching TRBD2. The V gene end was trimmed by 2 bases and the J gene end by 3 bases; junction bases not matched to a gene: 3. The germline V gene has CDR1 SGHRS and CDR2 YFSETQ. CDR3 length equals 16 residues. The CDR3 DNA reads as TGCGCCAGCAGCTTCGGGACTAGCGGATACACCGGGGAGCTGTTTTTT. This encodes CASSFGTSGYTGELFF. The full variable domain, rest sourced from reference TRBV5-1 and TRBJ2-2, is KAGVTQTPRYLIKTRGQQVTLSCSPISGHRSVSWYQQTPGQGLQFLFEYFSETQRNKGNFPGRFSGRQFSNSRSEMNVSTLELGDSALYLCASSFGTSGYTGELFFGEGSRLTVL.

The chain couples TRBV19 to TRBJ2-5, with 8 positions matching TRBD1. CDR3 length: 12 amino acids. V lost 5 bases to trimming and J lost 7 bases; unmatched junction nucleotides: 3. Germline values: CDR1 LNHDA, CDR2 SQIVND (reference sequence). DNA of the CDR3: TGTGCCAGTAGTCCTGACAGGGGGACCCAGTACTTC. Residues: CASSPDRGTQYF.

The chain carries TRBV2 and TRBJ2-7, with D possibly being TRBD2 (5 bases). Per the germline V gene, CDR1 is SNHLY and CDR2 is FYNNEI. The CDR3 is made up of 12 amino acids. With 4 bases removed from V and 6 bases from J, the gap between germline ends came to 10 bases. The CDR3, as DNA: TGTGCCAGCAGTGCCGCGGGTCTCGAGCAGTACTTC. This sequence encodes CASSAAGLEQYF.

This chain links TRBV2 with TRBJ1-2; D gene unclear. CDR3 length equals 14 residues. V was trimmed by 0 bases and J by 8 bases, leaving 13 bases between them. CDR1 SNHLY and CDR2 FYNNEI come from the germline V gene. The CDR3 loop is CASSEALRQAGYTF. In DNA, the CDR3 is TGTGCCAGCAGTGAAGCGCTTCGGCAAGCGGGCTACACCTTC.

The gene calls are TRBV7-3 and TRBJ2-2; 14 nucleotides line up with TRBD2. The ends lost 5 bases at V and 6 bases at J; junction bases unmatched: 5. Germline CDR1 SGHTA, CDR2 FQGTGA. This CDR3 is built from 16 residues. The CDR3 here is CASSAPGLAGAGELFF. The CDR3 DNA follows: TGTGCCAGCAGCGCACCGGGACTAGCGGGAGCCGGGGAGCTGTTTTTT.

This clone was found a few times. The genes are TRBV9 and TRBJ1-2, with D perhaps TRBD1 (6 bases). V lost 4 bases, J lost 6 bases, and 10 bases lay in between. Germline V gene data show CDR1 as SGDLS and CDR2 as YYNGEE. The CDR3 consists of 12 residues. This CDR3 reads CASSPRTDGYTF. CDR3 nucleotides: TGTGCCAGCAGCCCAAGGACAGATGGCTACACCTTC.

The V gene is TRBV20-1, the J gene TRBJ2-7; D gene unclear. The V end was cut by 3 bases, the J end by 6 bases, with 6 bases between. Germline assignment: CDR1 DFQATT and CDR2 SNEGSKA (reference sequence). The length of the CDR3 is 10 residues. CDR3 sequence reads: CSARGTEQYF. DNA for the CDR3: TGCAGTGCTAGGGGCACCGAGCAGTACTTC.

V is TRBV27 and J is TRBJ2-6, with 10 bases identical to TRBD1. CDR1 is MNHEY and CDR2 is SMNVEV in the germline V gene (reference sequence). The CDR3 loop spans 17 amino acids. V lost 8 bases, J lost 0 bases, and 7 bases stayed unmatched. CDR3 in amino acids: CASGEDRGISGANVLTF. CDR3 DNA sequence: TGTGCCAGCGGGGAGGACAGGGGGATCTCTGGGGCCAACGTCCTGACTTTC.

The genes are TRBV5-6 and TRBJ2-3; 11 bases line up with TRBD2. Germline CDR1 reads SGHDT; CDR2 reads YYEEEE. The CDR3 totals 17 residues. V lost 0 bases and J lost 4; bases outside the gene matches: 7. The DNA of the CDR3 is TGTGCCAGCAGCTTGGTCACACTAGCGGGAGCGTCAGATACGCAGTATTTT. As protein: CASSLVTLAGASDTQYF.

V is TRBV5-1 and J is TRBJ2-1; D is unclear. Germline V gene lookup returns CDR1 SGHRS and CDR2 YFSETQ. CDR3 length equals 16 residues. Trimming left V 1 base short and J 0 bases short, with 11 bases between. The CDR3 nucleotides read TGCGCCAGCAGCTTGAGTGGGCTAAGCTCCTACAATGAGCAGTTCTTC. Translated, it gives CASSLSGLSSYNEQFF.

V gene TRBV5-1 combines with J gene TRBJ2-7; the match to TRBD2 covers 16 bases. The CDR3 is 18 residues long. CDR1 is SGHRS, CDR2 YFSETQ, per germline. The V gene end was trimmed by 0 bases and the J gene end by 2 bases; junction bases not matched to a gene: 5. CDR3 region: CASSLEAGTSGRAYEQYF. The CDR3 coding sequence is TGCGCCAGCAGCTTGGAGGCCGGGACTAGCGGGAGGGCCTACGAGCAGTACTTC.

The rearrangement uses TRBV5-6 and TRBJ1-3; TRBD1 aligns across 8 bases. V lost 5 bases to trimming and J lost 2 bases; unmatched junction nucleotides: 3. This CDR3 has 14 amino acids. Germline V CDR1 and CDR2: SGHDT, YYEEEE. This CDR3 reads CASRPTGAGNTIYF. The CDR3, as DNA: TGTGCCAGCAGACCGACAGGGGCTGGAAACACCATATATTTT.

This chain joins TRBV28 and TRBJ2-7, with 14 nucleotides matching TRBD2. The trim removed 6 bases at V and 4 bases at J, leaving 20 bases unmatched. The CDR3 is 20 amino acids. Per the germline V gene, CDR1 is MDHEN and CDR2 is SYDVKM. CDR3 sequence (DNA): TGTGCCAGCAGCCCCTTTGGGACTAGCGGGAGCGCCTCTAGAAAATACGAGCAGTACTTC. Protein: CASSPFGTSGSASRKYEQYF.

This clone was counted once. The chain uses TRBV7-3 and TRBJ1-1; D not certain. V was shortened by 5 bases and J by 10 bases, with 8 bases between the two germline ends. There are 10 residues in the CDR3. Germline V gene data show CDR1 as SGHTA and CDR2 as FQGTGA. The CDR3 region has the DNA TGTGCCAGCAGCCCCCTGGCAGCTTTCTTT. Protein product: CASSPLAAFF. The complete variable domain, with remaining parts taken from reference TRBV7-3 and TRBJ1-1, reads GAGVSQTPSNKVTEKGKYVELRCDPISGHTALYWYRQSLGQGPEFLIYFQGTGAADDSGLPNDRFFAVRPEGSVSTLKIQRTERGDSAVYLCASSPLAAFFGQGTRLTVV.

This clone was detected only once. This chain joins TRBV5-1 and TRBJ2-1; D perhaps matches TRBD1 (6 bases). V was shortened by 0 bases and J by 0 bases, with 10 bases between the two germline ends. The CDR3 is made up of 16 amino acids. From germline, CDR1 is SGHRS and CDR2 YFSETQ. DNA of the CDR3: TGCGCCAGCAGCTTGGAGGGGGTTCCCTCCTACAATGAGCAGTTCTTC. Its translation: CASSLEGVPSYNEQFF. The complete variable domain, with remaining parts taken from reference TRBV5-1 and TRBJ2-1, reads KAGVTQTPRYLIKTRGQQVTLSCSPISGHRSVSWYQQTPGQGLQFLFEYFSETQRNKGNFPGRFSGRQFSNSRSEMNVSTLELGDSALYLCASSLEGVPSYNEQFFGPGTRLTVL.

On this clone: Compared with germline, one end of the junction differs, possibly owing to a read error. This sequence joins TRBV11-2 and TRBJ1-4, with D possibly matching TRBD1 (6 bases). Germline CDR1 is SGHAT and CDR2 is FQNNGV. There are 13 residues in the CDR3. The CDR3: CASSASSGTLASF. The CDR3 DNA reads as TGTGCCAGCAGCGCCTCATCGGGGACACTGGCGAGTTTT.

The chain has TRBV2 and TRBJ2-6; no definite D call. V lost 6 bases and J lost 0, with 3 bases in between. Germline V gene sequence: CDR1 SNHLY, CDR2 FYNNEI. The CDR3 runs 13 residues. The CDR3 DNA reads TGTGCCAGCAGCTTCTCTGGGGCCAACGTCCTGACTTTC. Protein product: CASSFSGANVLTF. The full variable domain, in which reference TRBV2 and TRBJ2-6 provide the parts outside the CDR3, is EPEVTQTPSHQVTQMGQEVILRCVPISNHLYFYWYRQILGQKVEFLVSFYNNEISEKSEIFDDQFSVERPDGSNFTLKIRSTKLEDSAMYFCASSFSGANVLTFGAGSRLTVL.

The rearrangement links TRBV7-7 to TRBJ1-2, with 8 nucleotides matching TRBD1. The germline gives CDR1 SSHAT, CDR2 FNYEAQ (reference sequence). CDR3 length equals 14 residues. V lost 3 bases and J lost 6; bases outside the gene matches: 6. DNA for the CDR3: TGTGCCAGCAGCTTCCCGGACAGGGTAGATGGCTACACCTTC. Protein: CASSFPDRVDGYTF.

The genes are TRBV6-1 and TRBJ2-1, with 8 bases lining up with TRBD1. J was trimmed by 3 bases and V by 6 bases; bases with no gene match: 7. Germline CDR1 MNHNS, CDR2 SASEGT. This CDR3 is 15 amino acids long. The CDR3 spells CASRTGTGNYNEQFF. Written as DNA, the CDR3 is TGTGCCAGCAGGACCGGGACAGGCAACTACAATGAGCAGTTCTTC.

CDR3: CASSLGTGHTGELFF. CDR3 coding DNA: TGTGCCAGCAGCTTAGGGACAGGGCACACCGGGGAGCTGTTTTTT. The gene calls are TRBV7-3 and TRBJ2-2; TRBD1 matches 9 bases. Per germline, CDR1 SGHTA and CDR2 FQGTGA. This CDR3 spans 15 amino acids. After removal of 2 bases from V and 3 bases from J, the junction contained 1 base not matched to a gene.

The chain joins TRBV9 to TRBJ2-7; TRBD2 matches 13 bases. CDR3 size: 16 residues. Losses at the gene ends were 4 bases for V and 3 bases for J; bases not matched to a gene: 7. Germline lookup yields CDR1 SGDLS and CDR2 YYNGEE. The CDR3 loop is CASSTGGTSGNYEQYF. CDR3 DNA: TGTGCCAGCAGCACGGGGGGGACTAGCGGGAACTACGAGCAGTACTTC.